The clone carrying this T cell receptor (beta chain) was found once. Its target is unknown. Likely a read error: the CDR3 ends without its conserved phenylalanine or tryptophan. This sample was taken from a study of tumor-infiltrating lymphocytes in primary liver carcinoma. Study findings and constraints: Tumor top-250-clone fractions significantly exceeded those of blood (p = 0.039). Tumor region pairs outstripped tumor-adjacent and tumor-blood pairs in overlap.

The CDR3 spans 16 residues. The V end was cut by 7 bases, the J end by 5 bases, with 21 bases between. From germline, CDR1 is MNHNS and CDR2 SASEGT. Reverse transcription of 500 to 650 ng total RNA with a constant-region primer produced TCR beta cDNA. Three nested multiplex PCR rounds, a slightly modified ARM-PCR, produced the libraries for TCR beta. Use of TRBV1-TRBV30 forward primers with a C-beta reverse primer characterized the first two PCR rounds, which lasted nine to eleven cycles each. Each CDR3 protein is one row after TCRdb ran MiXCR on the multiplex PCR reads. The data contain fewer than 85,000 distinct CDR3 sequences, about three quarters of them seen just once; the ten biggest clones take up less than 30%. Taking about 17-33 mg of unsorted bulk tissue, the authors co-extracted RNA and DNA.

Material: tumor-adjacent normal liver tissue. The rearrangement joins TRBV6-1 to TRBJ1-5; no reliable D call. The TCR sequence derives from a man in his forties with primary liver carcinoma and hepatitis B virus infection. The CDR3 loop reads CASNIRAPSGDQPQHS. CDR3 nucleotides: TGTGCCAGCAATATAAGGGCCCCAAGTGGTGATCAGCCCCAGCATTCT.